This TCR beta chain was obtained from a study of blood T cell repertoires in COVID-19. Study context: Both acute and convalescent COVID-19 samples were obtained from the United States, Italy and Spain.

Sequenced by immunoSEQ multiplex PCR; TCRdb stores in-frame clones only, minus some. The table records about 35,000 clones, approximately 71% of them present only once. Germline V lookup: CDR1 MNHEY, CDR2 SVGAGI. V shed 2 bases and J 7 bases; nucleotides not matched to a gene: 14. The CDR3 runs to 16 residues. V usage is TRBV6-5 and J usage is TRBJ2-7, with 7 bases identical to TRBD2. Sequenced sample: peripheral blood. This sequence originates from a human donor in a cohort sampled during active COVID-19. The CDR3 coding sequence is TGTGCCAGCAGTTACCAAAGGACTAGGGCCCTGGCGGAGCAGTACTTC. Translation: CASSYQRTRALAEQYF.